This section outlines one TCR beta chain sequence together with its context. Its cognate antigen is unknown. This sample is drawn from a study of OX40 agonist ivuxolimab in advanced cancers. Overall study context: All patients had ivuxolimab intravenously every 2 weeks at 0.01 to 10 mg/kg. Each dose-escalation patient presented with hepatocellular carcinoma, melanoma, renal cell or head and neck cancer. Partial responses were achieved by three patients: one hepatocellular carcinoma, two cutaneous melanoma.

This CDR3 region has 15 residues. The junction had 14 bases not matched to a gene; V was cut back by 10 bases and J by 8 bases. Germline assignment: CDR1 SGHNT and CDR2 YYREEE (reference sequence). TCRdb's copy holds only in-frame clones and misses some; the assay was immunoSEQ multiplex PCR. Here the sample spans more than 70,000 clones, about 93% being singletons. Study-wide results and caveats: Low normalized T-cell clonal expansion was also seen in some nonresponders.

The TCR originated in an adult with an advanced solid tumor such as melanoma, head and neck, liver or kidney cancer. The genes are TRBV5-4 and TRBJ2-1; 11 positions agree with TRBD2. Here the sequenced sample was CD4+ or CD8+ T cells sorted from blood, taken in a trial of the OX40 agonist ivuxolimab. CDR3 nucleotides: TGTGCCTGCCGGGGTAGCGGGGGGGCCTTGGATGAGCAGTTCTTC. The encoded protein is CACRGSGGALDEQFF.